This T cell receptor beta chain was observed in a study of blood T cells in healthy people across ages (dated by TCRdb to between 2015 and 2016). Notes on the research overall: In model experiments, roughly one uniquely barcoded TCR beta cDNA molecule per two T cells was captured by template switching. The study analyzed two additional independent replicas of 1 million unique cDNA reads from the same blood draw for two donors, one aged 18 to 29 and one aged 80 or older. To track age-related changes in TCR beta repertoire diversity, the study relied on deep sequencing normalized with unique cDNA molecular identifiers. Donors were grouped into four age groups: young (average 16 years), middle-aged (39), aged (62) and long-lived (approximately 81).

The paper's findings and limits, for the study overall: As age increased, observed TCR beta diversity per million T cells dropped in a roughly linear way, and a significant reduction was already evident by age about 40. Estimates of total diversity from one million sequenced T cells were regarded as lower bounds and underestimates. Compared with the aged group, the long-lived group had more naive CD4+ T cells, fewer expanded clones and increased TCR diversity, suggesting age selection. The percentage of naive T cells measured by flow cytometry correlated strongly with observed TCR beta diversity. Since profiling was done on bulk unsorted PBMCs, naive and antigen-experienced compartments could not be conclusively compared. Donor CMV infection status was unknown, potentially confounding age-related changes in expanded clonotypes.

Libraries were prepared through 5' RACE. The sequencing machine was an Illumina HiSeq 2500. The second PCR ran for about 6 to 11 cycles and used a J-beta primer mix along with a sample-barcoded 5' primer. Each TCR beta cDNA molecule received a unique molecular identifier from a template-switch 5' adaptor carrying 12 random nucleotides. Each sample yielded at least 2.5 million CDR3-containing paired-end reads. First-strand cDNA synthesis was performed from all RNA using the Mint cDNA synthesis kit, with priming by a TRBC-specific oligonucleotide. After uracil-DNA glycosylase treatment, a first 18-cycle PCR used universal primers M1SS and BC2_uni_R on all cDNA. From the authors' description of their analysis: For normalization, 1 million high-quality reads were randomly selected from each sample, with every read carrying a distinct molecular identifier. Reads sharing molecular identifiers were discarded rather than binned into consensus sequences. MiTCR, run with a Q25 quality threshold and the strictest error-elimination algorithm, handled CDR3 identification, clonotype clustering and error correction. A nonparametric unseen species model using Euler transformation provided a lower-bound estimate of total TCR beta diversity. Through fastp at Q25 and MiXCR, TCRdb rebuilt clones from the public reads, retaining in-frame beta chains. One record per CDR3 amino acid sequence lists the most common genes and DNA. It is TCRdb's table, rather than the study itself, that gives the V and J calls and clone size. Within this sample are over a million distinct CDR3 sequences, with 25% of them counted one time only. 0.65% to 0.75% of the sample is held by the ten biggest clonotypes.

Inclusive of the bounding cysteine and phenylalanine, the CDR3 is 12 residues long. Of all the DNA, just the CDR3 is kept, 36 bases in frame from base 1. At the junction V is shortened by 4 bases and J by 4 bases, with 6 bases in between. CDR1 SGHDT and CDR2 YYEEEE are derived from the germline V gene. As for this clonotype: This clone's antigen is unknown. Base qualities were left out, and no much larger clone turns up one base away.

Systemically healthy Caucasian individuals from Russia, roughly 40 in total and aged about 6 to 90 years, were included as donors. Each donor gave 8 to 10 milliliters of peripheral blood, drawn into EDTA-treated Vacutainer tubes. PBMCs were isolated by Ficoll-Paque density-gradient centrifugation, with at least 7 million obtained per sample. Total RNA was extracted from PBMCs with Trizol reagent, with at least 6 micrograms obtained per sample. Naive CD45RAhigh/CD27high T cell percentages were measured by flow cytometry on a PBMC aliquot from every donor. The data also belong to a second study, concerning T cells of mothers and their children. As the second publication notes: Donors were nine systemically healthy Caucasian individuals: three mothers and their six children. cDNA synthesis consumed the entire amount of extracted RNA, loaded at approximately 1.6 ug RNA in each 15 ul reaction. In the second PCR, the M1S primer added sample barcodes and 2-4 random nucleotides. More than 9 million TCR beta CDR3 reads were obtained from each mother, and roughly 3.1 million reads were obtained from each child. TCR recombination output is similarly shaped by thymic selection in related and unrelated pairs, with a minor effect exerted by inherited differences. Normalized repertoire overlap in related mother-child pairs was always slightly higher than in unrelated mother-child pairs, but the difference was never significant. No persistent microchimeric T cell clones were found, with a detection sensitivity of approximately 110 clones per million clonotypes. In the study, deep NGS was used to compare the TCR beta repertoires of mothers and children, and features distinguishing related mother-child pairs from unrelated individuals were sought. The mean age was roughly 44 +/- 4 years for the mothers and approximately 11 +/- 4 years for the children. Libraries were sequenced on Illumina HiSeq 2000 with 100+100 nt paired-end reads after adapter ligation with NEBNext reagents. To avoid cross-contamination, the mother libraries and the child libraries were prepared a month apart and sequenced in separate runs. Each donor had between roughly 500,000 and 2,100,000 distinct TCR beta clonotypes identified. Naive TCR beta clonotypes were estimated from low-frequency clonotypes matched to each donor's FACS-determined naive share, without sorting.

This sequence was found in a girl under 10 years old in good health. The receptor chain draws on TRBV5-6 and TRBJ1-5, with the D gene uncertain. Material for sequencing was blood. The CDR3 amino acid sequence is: CASSNQNQPQHF. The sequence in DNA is TGTGCCAGCAGCAATCAGAATCAGCCCCAGCATTTT.